This entry concerns a single T cell receptor beta chain. The data stem from a study of cytomegalovirus exposure and HLA in healthy donors. PCR amplification relied on 60 Vbeta primers (plus 13 Jbeta primers). Here immunoSEQ multiplex PCR was the method, and the copy in TCRdb shows in-frame clones only, minus some. The repertoire consists of 150,000 to 200,000 clones, with 70% to 90% occurring once and the leading ten covering nearly 2%. Germline assignment: CDR1 GTSNPN and CDR2 SVGIG (reference sequence). CDR3 length: 13 amino acids. Trimming left V 3 bases short and J 7 bases short, with 16 bases between.

This chain links TRBV30 with TRBJ2-7, with TRBD1 as a possible D gene (5 bases). The specimen was PBMCs. The sequence was collected from a woman aged 18 to 35 in good health and CMV-seronegative. CDR3 nucleotide sequence: TGTGCCTGGAGCCCCAGCCAGGGTGGGGAGCAGTACTTC. Protein: CAWSPSQGGEQYF.